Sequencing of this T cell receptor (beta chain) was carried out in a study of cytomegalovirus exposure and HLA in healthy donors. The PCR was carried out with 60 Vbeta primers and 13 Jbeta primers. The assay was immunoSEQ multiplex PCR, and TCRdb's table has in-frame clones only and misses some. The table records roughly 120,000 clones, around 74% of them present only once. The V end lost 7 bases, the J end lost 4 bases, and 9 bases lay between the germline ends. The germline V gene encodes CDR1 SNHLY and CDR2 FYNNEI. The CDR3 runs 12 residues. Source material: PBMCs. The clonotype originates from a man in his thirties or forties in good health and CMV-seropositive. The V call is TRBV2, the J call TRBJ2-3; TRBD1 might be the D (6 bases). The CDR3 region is CASKTGPDTQYF. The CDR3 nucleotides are TGTGCCAGCAAGACAGGTCCAGATACGCAGTATTTT. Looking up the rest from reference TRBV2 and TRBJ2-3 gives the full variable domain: EPEVTQTPSHQVTQMGQEVILRCVPISNHLYFYWYRQILGQKVEFLVSFYNNEISEKSEIFDDQFSVERPDGSNFTLKIRSTKLEDSAMYFCASKTGPDTQYFGPGTRLTVL.